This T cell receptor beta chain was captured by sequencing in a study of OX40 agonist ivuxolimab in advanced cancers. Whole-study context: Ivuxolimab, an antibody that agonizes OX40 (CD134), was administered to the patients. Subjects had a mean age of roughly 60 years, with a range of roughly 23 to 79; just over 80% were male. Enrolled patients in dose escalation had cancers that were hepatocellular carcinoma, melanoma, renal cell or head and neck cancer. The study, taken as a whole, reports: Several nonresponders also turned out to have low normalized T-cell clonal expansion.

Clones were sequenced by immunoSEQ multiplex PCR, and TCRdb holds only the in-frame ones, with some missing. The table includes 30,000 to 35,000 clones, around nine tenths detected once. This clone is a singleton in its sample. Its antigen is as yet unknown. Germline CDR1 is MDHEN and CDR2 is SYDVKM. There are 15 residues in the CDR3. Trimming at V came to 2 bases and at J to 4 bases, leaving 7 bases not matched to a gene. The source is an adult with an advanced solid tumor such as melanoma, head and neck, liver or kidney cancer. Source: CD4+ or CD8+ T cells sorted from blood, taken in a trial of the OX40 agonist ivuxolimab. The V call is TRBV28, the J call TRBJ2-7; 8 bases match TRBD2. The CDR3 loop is CASSLGRGARYEQYF. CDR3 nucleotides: TGTGCCAGCAGTTTAGGGCGGGGGGCCCGGTACGAGCAGTACTTC.